This entry features one T cell receptor beta chain sequence. Its antigen is not known. The data derive from a study of CD4 T cells in relation to SARS-CoV-2 and coronaviruses. Before the COVID-19 pandemic, during about 2011-2019, CD4+ T cells were taken from unexposed donors. CD4+ T cells were isolated from the cells after about ten days of culture. On days 3 and 7, cultures got half fresh IL-2 medium. This CDR3 contains 14 residues. The germline gives CDR1 SGHRS, CDR2 YFSETQ. Trimming removed 4 bases from V and 4 bases from J, with 14 bases in between. Clones were read by immunoSEQ multiplex PCR, and TCRdb kept only the in-frame ones, dropping some. The table lists about 24,000 clones, around 76% of them singletons.

This receptor was obtained from a human donor in good health. This chain uses TRBV5-1 with TRBJ1-1; the D gene is possibly TRBD1 (5 bases). Specimen: CD4+ T cells from PBMCs, cultured in vitro. DNA for the CDR3: TGCGCCAGCAGCGATCTAGGGGATAGCACTGAAGCTTTCTTT. Its protein is CASSDLGDSTEAFF.